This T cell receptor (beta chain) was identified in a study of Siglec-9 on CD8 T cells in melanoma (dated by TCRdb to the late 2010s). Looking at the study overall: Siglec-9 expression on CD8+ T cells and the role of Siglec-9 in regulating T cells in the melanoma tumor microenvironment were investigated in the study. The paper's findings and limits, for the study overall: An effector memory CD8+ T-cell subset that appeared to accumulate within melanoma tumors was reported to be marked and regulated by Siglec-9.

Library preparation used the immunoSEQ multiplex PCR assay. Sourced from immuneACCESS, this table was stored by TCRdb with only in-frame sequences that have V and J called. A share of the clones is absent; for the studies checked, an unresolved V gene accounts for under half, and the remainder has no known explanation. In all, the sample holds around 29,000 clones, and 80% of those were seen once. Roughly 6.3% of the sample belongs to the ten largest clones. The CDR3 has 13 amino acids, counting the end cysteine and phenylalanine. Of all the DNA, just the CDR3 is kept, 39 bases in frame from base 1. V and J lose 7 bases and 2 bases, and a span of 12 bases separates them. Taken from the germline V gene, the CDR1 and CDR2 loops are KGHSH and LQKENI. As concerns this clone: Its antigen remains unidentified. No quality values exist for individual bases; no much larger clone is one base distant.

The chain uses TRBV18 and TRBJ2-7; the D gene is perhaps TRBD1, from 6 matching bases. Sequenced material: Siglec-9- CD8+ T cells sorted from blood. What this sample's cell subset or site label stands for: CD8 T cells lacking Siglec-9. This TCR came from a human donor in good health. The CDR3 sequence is CASCGDMTYEQYF. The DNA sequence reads TGTGCCAGCTGTGGGGACATGACCTACGAGCAGTACTTC.